This entry features one T cell receptor beta chain sequence. These data come from a study of cytomegalovirus exposure and HLA in healthy donors. PCR used 60 Vbeta primers and 13 Jbeta primers. The repertoire was sequenced with immunoSEQ multiplex PCR; TCRdb's copy has only in-frame clones and lacks some. The sample yields around 150,000 clones, of which the top ten take up 2% to 2.5%. In germline, CDR1 is WNHNN, CDR2 SYGVQD (reference sequence). CDR3 size: 15 residues. J lost 11 bases, V lost 6 bases, and 16 bases had no gene match. The sequence was collected from a man aged 30 to 39 in good health and CMV-seronegative. The V call is TRBV10-1, the J call TRBJ2-3, with 8 positions matching TRBD1. Specimen: PBMCs. This chain's CDR3 is CASSSPGQDSNRQYF. CDR3 sequence (DNA): TGCGCCAGCAGCTCACCGGGACAGGATTCCAATCGGCAGTATTTT.